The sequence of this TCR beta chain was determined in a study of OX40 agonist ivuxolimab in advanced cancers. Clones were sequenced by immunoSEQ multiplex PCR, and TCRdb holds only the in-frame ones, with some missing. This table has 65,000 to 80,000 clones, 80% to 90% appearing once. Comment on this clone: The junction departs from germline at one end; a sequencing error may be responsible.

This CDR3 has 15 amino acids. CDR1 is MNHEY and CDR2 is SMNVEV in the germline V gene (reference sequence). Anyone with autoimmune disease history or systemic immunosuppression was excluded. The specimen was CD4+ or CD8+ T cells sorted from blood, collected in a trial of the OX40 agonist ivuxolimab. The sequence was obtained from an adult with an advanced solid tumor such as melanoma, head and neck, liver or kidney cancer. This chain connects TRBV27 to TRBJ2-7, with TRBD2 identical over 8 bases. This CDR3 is CASNLLGGAAYEQYF. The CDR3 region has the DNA TGTGCCAGCAATTTACTCGGGGGGGCTGCTTACGAGCAGTACTTC.